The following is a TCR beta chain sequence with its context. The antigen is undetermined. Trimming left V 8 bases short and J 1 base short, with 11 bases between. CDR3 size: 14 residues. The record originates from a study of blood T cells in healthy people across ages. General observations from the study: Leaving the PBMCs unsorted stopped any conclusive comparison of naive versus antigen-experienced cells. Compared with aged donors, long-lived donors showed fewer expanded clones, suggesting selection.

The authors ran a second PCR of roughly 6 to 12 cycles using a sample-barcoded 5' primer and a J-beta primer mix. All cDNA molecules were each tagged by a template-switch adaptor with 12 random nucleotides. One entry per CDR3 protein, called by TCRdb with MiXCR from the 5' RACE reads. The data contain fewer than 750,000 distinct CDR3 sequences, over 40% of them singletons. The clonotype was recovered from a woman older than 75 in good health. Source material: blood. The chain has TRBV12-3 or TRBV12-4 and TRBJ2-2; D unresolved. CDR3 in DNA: TGTGCCAGCTTCGAAGCAGGGAACACCGGGGAGCTGTTTTTT. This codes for CASFEAGNTGELFF.